Listed here are 18 T cell receptor beta chains from one sample, sequenced in a study of blood T cell repertoires in COVID-19. Sequenced by immunoSEQ multiplex PCR; TCRdb stores in-frame clones only, minus some. Of some 270,000 clones listed, roughly 86% are singletons. The sample consisted of peripheral blood. Receptors originate from a woman aged 55-69 years who had recovered from COVID-19.

V is TRBV5-5 and J is TRBJ1-2, with 10 positions matching TRBD1. This CDR3 has 15 amino acids. Germline-derived CDR1 and CDR2 are SGHKS and YYEKEE (reference sequence). Trimming took 3 bases from V and 2 from J; bases not matched to a gene: 4. The CDR3, as DNA: TGTGCCAGCAGCTGGACAGGGGGATCGAACTATGGCTACACCTTC. Translating it yields CASSWTGGSNYGYTF.

The chain recombines TRBV7-8 with TRBJ1-1, with D maybe TRBD1 (6 bases). Trimming shortened V by 1 base and J by 3 bases, and 15 bases separated the two germline ends. The CDR3 totals 16 residues. The germline gives CDR1 SGHVS, CDR2 FQNEAQ. CDR3 nucleotide sequence: TGTGCCAGCAGCTTAGTTGGGGGGGCAGGGTACACTGAAGCTTTCTTT. It encodes CASSLVGGAGYTEAFF.

The V call is TRBV2, the J call TRBJ1-2; 7 bases map to TRBD1. The CDR3 is made up of 15 amino acids. Germline V CDR1 and CDR2: SNHLY, FYNNEI. J gave up 0 bases and V 6 bases, and 7 bases lay outside the gene matches. The DNA of the CDR3 is TGTGCCAGCAGAGATACAGGGGTCCCTAACTATGGCTACACCTTC. This translates into CASRDTGVPNYGYTF.

V is TRBV19 and J is TRBJ1-2, with D unresolved. Trimming stripped 4 bases from V and 8 bases from J, with 17 bases between. Germline V CDR1 and CDR2: LNHDA, SQIVND (reference sequence). The CDR3 is 14 residues long. CDR3 residues: CASSTSGRLGGYTF. The CDR3 nucleotides read TGTGCCAGTAGTACCTCCGGGAGATTGGGAGGCTACACCTTC.

CDR3 coding DNA: TGTGCCAGCAGCTTTACAGGGGGCAGTTCACCCCTCCACTTT. Protein sequence: CASSFTGGSSPLHF. This chain uses TRBV7-8 with TRBJ1-6; 9 nucleotides line up with TRBD1. Germline CDR1 is SGHVS and CDR2 is FQNEAQ. The CDR3 covers 14 residues. V lost 3 bases to trimming and J lost 9 bases; unmatched junction nucleotides: 3.

The chain links TRBV5-4 to TRBJ2-3; 7 positions match TRBD2. CDR1 is SGHNT, CDR2 YYREEE, per germline (reference sequence). The V segment lost 2 bases and the J segment 5 bases; nucleotides outside the gene matches: 11. There are 16 residues in the CDR3. This CDR3 reads CASSLGSGPRRDTQYF. The CDR3 coding sequence is TGTGCCAGCAGCTTAGGTAGCGGGCCGAGAAGAGATACGCAGTATTTT.

The chain joins TRBV4-3 to TRBJ1-2; D ambiguous. This CDR3 is built from 13 residues. V was pared by 4 bases and J by 4 bases, with 10 bases between. Germline CDR1 and CDR2: LGHNA and YSLEER. CDR3 amino acids: CASSPGRAYGYTF. The CDR3 DNA reads as TGCGCCAGCAGCCCGGGGAGGGCCTATGGCTACACCTTC.

V usage is TRBV9 and J usage is TRBJ2-5, with a possible D match to TRBD1 (7 bases). The germline V gene has CDR1 SGDLS and CDR2 YYNGEE. V was pared by 4 bases and J by 5 bases, with 15 bases between. This CDR3 has 14 amino acids. The CDR3 reads CASSRRGLGETQYF. CDR3 bases: TGTGCCAGCAGCCGGAGGGGGCTGGGGGAGACCCAGTACTTC. The full variable domain, its missing parts supplied by reference TRBV9 and TRBJ2-5, is DSGVTQTPKHLITATGQRVTLRCSPRSGDLSVYWYQQSLDQGLQFLIQYYNGEERAKGNILERFSAQQFPDLHSELNLSSLELGDSALYFCASSRRGLGETQYFGPGTRLLVL.

This clone occurred once. CDR3 DNA: TGCAGTGCTAGTCACGGACAGGGAACGGGAGAGCAGTACTTC. Translating gives CSASHGQGTGEQYF. The chain is built from TRBV20-1 and TRBJ2-7; 8 positions agree with TRBD1. The germline V gene encodes CDR1 DFQATT and CDR2 SNEGSKA (reference sequence). The ends lost 3 bases at V and 7 bases at J; junction bases unmatched: 11. The CDR3 is 14 amino acids.

The rearrangement uses TRBV9 and TRBJ2-2; 8 positions agree with TRBD2. The CDR3 has 18 residues. Per the germline V gene, CDR1 is SGDLS and CDR2 is YYNGEE. J was trimmed by 2 bases and V by 4 bases; bases with no gene match: 13. The CDR3 DNA follows: TGTGCCAGCAGCCCACGTCAAATAGCGGGGAGCAACACCGGGGAGCTGTTTTTT. Translated: CASSPRQIAGSNTGELFF.

Written as DNA, the CDR3 is TGTGCCAGTAGTGTAAACAGGGGTCCCGCTTACGAGCAGTACTTC. Translation gives CASSVNRGPAYEQYF. The V and J genes are TRBV19 and TRBJ2-7; 7 bases are shared with TRBD1. V was pared by 5 bases and J by 4 bases, with 11 bases of the junction left unmatched. Germline lookup yields CDR1 LNHDA and CDR2 SQIVND (reference sequence). The CDR3 has 15 amino acids.

This clone was observed once. This chain links TRBV6-5 with TRBJ2-7; 7 bases align to TRBD2. Losses at the gene ends were 5 bases for V and 2 bases for J; bases not matched to a gene: 9. The CDR3 is 15 amino acids. Germline assignment: CDR1 MNHEY and CDR2 SVGAGI. CDR3 sequence: CASSLERGITYEQYF. DNA for the CDR3: TGTGCCAGCAGTCTAGAGCGGGGTATTACCTACGAGCAGTACTTC.

The V and J genes are TRBV10-3 and TRBJ2-3, with a tentative D call TRBD2 (5 bases). The CDR3 consists of 11 residues. Trimming removed 0 bases at V and 10 bases at J, with 5 bases between. Germline V gives CDR1 ENHRY, CDR2 SYGVKD. DNA for the CDR3: TGTGCCATCAGTGAGTCGAGGGCGCAGTATTTT. Its translation: CAISESRAQYF.

This sequence joins TRBV29-1 and TRBJ2-3; D perhaps matches TRBD2 (6 bases). V lost 3 bases and J lost 4, with 8 bases in between. The CDR3 contains 12 residues. Germline lookup yields CDR1 SQVTM and CDR2 ANQGSEA. In DNA, the CDR3 is TGCAGCGTTGATCCGGGGGCAGATACGCAGTATTTT. It codes for CSVDPGADTQYF.

V gene TRBV18 combines with J gene TRBJ2-7; TRBD2 matches at 8 bases. The J segment lost 3 bases and the V segment lost 5 bases, leaving 6 bases of the junction unmatched. The CDR3 is 14 amino acids. The V gene's germline CDR1 is KGHSH and CDR2 LQKENI. The CDR3 sequence is CASSITSGSYEQYF. The CDR3 nucleotides are TGTGCCAGCTCAATTACTAGCGGTAGCTACGAGCAGTACTTC.

The genes are TRBV29-1 and TRBJ1-5; TRBD1 might be the D (6 bases). CDR1 and CDR2 (germline): SQVTM, ANQGSEA. Trimming left V 6 bases short and J 3 bases short, with 12 bases between. There are 13 residues in the CDR3. The CDR3 region is CSVQDSYNQPQHF. CDR3 nucleotides: TGCAGCGTACAGGACAGTTACAATCAGCCCCAGCATTTT.

This clone was found a few times. The rearrangement uses TRBV5-1 and TRBJ1-4; 9 bases map to TRBD1. The V and J ends lost 2 bases and 5 bases, in that order; junction bases with no gene match: 1. CDR3 length: 14 amino acids. Germline V gene data show CDR1 as SGHRS and CDR2 as YFSETQ. The DNA of the CDR3 is TGCGCCAGCAGCTTCGGACAGGGGAATGAAAAACTGTTTTTT. This gives the protein CASSFGQGNEKLFF. The entire variable domain, with the rest obtained from reference TRBV5-1 and TRBJ1-4, is as follows: KAGVTQTPRYLIKTRGQQVTLSCSPISGHRSVSWYQQTPGQGLQFLFEYFSETQRNKGNFPGRFSGRQFSNSRSEMNVSTLELGDSALYLCASSFGQGNEKLFFGSGTQLSVL.

V is TRBV5-5 and J is TRBJ2-7; 9 nucleotides line up with TRBD1. Germline V gene sequence: CDR1 SGHKS, CDR2 YYEKEE (reference sequence). With 4 bases clipped from V and 5 bases from J, the junction kept 10 bases outside the gene matches. The CDR3 length is 15 residues. The CDR3: CASSGRLGQGDEQYF. CDR3 bases: TGTGCCAGCAGCGGCCGACTGGGACAGGGCGACGAGCAGTACTTC.